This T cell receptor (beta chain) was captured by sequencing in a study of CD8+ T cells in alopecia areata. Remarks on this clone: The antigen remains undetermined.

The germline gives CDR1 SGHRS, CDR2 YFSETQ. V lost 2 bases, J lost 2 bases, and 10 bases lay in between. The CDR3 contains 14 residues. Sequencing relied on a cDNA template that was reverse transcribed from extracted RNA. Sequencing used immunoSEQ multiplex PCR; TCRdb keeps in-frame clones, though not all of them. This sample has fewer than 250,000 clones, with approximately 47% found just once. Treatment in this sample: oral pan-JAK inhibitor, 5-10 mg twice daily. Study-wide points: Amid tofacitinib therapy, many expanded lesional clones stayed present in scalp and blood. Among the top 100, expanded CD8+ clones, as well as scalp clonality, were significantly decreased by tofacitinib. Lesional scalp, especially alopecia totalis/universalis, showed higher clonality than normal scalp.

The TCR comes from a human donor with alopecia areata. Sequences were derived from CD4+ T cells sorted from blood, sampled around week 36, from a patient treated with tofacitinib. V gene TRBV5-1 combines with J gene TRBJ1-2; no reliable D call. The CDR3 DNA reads TGCGCCAGCAGCTTTGGGGTCGGCAACTATGGCTACACCTTC. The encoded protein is CASSFGVGNYGYTF.